Included here is one TCR beta chain sequence, with context. From germline, CDR1 is SGHRS and CDR2 YFSETQ. The CDR3 has 15 amino acids. Trimming shortened V by 0 bases and J by 4 bases, and 13 bases separated the two germline ends. These data belong to a study of T cell responses to AZD1222 COVID-19 vaccine. The repertoire was sequenced with immunoSEQ multiplex PCR; TCRdb's copy has only in-frame clones and lacks some. Altogether 80,000 to 90,000 clones are present, roughly 94% being singletons, with the ten largest covering approximately 5.6%. V usage is TRBV5-1 and J usage is TRBJ1-2, with D perhaps TRBD1 (5 bases). This TCR was sampled from an adult in good health. The material was peripheral blood, obtained on day 0 of AZD1222 vaccination. As DNA, the CDR3 is TGCGCCAGCAGCTTGGATCAGGGCGCACTCTATGGCTACACCTTC. The encoded protein is CASSLDQGALYGYTF.